This T cell receptor (beta chain) was retrieved from a study of cytomegalovirus exposure and HLA in healthy donors. This clone was seen only once. Its specificity is not known. Notes on the study in general: For cytomegalovirus status, the classifier reportedly gave diagnoses with high specificity and sensitivity.

The PCR made use of 60 Vbeta and 13 Jbeta primers. The repertoire was sequenced with immunoSEQ multiplex PCR; TCRdb's copy has only in-frame clones and lacks some. The sample lists around 220,000 clones, around 85% seen once, with 0.22% in the top ten. What was sequenced was PBMCs. The TCR sequence derives from a girl aged 2 to 10 in good health and CMV-seronegative.

Here the CDR3 reads CASSIGGGSDNSPLHF. For the CDR3, the DNA is TGTGCCAGTAGTATAGGAGGGGGCTCTGATAATTCACCCCTCCACTTT. The V and J genes are TRBV19 and TRBJ1-6; 7 bases line up with TRBD1. Germline loops: CDR1 LNHDA, CDR2 SQIVND (reference sequence). This CDR3 has 16 amino acids. The V and J ends lost 1 base and 5 bases, in that order; junction bases with no gene match: 5.